This TCR beta chain was sequenced for a study of neoadjuvant anti-PD-1 for oral cavity cancer. Assay: immunoSEQ multiplex PCR; the TCRdb copy retains only in-frame clones and omits some. The sample includes fewer than 8,500 clones, over 65% of them seen just once. Germline-derived CDR1 and CDR2 are SEHNR and FQNEAQ (reference sequence). The ends were cut back, 0 bases at V and 4 bases at J, with 9 bases in the middle. CDR3 length: 15 amino acids. As regards this clone: Its cognate antigen is unknown.

Overall study findings and caveats: With a few patients per group, TCR findings need larger cohorts. Higher pretreatment blood Treg/Th17 ratios correlated with higher pretreatment blood and lower post-treatment tumor TCRbeta clonality.

This TCR was sampled from a person aged 35-79 years with oral cavity squamous cell carcinoma. V and J are TRBV7-9 and TRBJ1-4; D may be TRBD1 (6 bases). The source material was PBMCs, sampled before nivolumab (anti-PD-1) treatment. DNA of the CDR3: TGTGCCAGCAGCTTAGCGGACAGCCTTAATGAAAAACTGTTTTTT. Residues: CASSLADSLNEKLFF.